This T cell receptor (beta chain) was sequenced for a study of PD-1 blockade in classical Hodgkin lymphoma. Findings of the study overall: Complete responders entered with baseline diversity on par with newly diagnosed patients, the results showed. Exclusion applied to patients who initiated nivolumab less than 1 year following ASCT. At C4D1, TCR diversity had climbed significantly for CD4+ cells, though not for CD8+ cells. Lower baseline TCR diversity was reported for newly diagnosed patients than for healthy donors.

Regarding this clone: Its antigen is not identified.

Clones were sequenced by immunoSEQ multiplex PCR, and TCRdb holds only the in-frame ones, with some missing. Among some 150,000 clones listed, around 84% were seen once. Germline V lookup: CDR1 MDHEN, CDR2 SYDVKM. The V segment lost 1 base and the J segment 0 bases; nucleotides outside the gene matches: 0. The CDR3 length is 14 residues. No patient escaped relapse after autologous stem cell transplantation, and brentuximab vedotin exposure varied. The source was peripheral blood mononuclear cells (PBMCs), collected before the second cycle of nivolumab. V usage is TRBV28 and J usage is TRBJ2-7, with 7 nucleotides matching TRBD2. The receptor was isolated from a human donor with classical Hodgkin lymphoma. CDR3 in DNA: TGTGCCAGCAGTTTATCTAGCGGCTCCTACGAGCAGTACTTC. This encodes CASSLSSGSYEQYF.